The next 24 T cell receptor beta chains were all read from a single sample in a study of cytomegalovirus exposure and HLA in healthy donors. A multiplex PCR was run with 60 Vbeta primers and 13 Jbeta primers. Measured with immunoSEQ multiplex PCR; TCRdb has only the in-frame clones, and not every one. There are approximately 200,000 clones in the sample; around 67% occur only once, and less than 4% lies in the top ten. The sequenced sample consisted of PBMCs. The receptors shown here come from a woman in her twenties or thirties in good health and CMV-seropositive.

This chain uses TRBV15 with TRBJ2-7; 13 nucleotides align to TRBD2. With V trimmed by 3 bases and J by 3 bases, 14 bases remained unmatched. There are 19 residues in the CDR3. Germline loops: CDR1 LNHNV, CDR2 YYDKDF (reference sequence). The CDR3 DNA reads as TGTGCCACCAGCAGCCACAACGGACTAGCGGGAGTATGGGGCTACGAGCAGTACTTC. Protein sequence: CATSSHNGLAGVWGYEQYF.

V and J are TRBV14 and TRBJ2-5; D possibly corresponds to TRBD1 (5 bases). This CDR3 region has 15 residues. V lost 1 base to trimming and J lost 5 bases, with 14 bases between them. CDR1 and CDR2 from the germline V gene are SGHDN and FVKESK. The chain's CDR3 is CASSQGVTEKETQYF. The CDR3 DNA is TGTGCCAGCAGCCAAGGTGTGACAGAAAAGGAGACCCAGTACTTC.

The chain has TRBV29-1 and TRBJ2-7; 13 bases agree with TRBD2. V trimming: 7 bases; J trimming: 6 bases; junction bases outside the gene matches: 3. CDR1 is SQVTM, CDR2 ANQGSEA, per germline. CDR3 size: 12 residues. CDR3 protein: CSATSGRVEQYF. Here the CDR3 DNA reads TGCAGCGCCACTAGCGGGAGGGTCGAGCAGTACTTC.

This rearrangement joins TRBV4-1 to TRBJ2-1; TRBD2 agrees at 12 bases. CDR1 and CDR2 from the germline V gene are MGHRA and YSYEKL. V shed 6 bases, J shed 14 bases, and the junction held 14 bases outside the gene matches. The CDR3 runs to 15 residues. This CDR3 reads CASRETSGSPGQKFF. DNA of the CDR3: TGCGCCAGCAGGGAGACTAGCGGGAGCCCAGGACAGAAGTTCTTC.

This clone was counted a single time. The rearrangement links TRBV6-4 to TRBJ2-2, with TRBD1 matching over 9 bases. V gave up 4 bases and J gave up 4 bases; unmatched junction bases: 10. This CDR3 spans 17 amino acids. The germline V gene has CDR1 MRHNA and CDR2 SNTAGT. The CDR3 region is CASSAILYRGLTGELFF. Written as DNA, the CDR3 is TGTGCCAGCAGTGCCATCCTTTACAGGGGGCTCACCGGGGAGCTGTTTTTT.

This chain links TRBV4-2 with TRBJ1-1, with 7 bases identical to TRBD1. This CDR3 is built from 14 residues. Germline CDR1 LGHNA, CDR2 YNFKEQ. With 3 bases clipped from V and 5 bases from J, the junction kept 6 bases outside the gene matches. The CDR3 bases are TGTGCCAGCAGCCATTCAGGGGGGCCGACTGAAGCTTTCTTT. The encoded protein is CASSHSGGPTEAFF.

CDR3 region: CASRRLAVSYEQYF. Written as DNA, the CDR3 is TGTGCCAGCAGGAGGCTAGCGGTCTCCTACGAGCAGTACTTC. This rearrangement joins TRBV6-1 to TRBJ2-7, with 7 bases fitting TRBD2. The V gene's germline CDR1 is MNHNS and CDR2 SASEGT. There are 14 residues in the CDR3. With 6 bases clipped from V and 0 bases from J, the junction kept 5 bases outside the gene matches.

This chain uses TRBV5-6 with TRBJ2-7, with 7 positions matching TRBD2. The CDR3 consists of 16 residues. J lost 2 bases, V lost 1 base, and 9 bases had no gene match. Germline assignment: CDR1 SGHDT and CDR2 YYEEEE. The CDR3 bases are TGTGCCAGCAGCTTGTTATGGGGGGGGAAAACCTACGAGCAGTACTTC. This codes for CASSLLWGGKTYEQYF.

This clone was recorded once. The chain links TRBV28 to TRBJ1-2, with a tentative D call TRBD1 (6 bases). This CDR3 spans 15 amino acids. Trimming took off 4 bases at V and 2 bases at J, with 14 bases between the two ends. Germline CDR1 reads MDHEN; CDR2 reads SYDVKM. The CDR3 sequence: CASSSEGGGNYGYTF. The CDR3 DNA sequence: TGTGCCAGCAGTTCTGAGGGGGGGGGAAACTATGGCTACACCTTC.

The CDR3 bases are TGTGCCAGCAGTTTGGGTCGGCAGGGGCCCGGGGAGCTGTTTTTT. Translation: CASSLGRQGPGELFF. The chain has TRBV28 and TRBJ2-2; the D gene is possibly TRBD1 (6 bases). CDR3 size: 15 residues. The V gene lost 3 bases and the J gene lost 6 bases, with 14 bases spanning the gap. The germline CDR1 and CDR2 sequences are MDHEN and SYDVKM. Combining the CDR3 with reference TRBV28 and TRBJ2-2 gives the whole variable domain DVKVTQSSRYLVKRTGEKVFLECVQDMDHENMFWYRQDPGLGLRLIYFSYDVKMKEKGDIPEGYSVSREKKERFSLILESASTNQTSMYLCASSLGRQGPGELFFGEGSRLTVL.

This clone was seen a single time. The V and J genes are TRBV4-1 and TRBJ2-7; 11 bases match TRBD2. V lost 5 bases to trimming and J lost 4 bases; unmatched junction nucleotides: 4. The CDR3 is made up of 14 amino acids. Germline V lookup: CDR1 MGHRA, CDR2 YSYEKL. The CDR3 region is CASSTLAGGYEQYF. In nucleotides, the CDR3 is TGCGCCAGCAGCACCTTAGCGGGAGGGTACGAGCAGTACTTC.

J is TRBJ2-2 and V is TRBV6-1; 7 bases are a match to TRBD1. The germline V gene has CDR1 MNHNS and CDR2 SASEGT. The CDR3 totals 18 residues. V lost 2 bases, J lost 5 bases, and 14 bases stayed unmatched. The CDR3 sequence: CASSESPLWDRRTGELFF. For the CDR3, the DNA is TGTGCCAGCAGTGAATCCCCGCTTTGGGACAGAAGGACCGGGGAGCTGTTTTTT.

The gene calls are TRBV10-3 and TRBJ2-1; 8 bases agree with TRBD2. Trimming cost V 4 bases and J 5 bases; bases outside gene matches: 4. From germline, CDR1 is ENHRY and CDR2 SYGVKD. The CDR3 runs 14 residues. The CDR3 region is CAISGLAPNNEQFF. Here the CDR3 DNA reads TGTGCCATCAGTGGACTAGCGCCTAACAATGAGCAGTTCTTC.

This sequence joins TRBV28 and TRBJ1-1; TRBD1 matches 7 bases. Germline CDR1 is MDHEN and CDR2 is SYDVKM. The CDR3 runs to 15 residues. V shed 7 bases, J shed 1 base, and the junction held 9 bases outside the gene matches. DNA for the CDR3: TGTGCCAGCATTATCGCAGGGGGTTCGAACACTGAAGCTTTCTTT. Its translation: CASIIAGGSNTEAFF.

V usage is TRBV10-3 and J usage is TRBJ2-7; the D is unclear. The V gene's germline CDR1 is ENHRY and CDR2 SYGVKD. The ends were cut back, 4 bases at V and 2 bases at J, with 12 bases in the middle. There are 14 residues in the CDR3. CDR3 nucleotides: TGTGCCATCAGTGGCTCTGGAGCCACCTACGAGCAGTACTTC. It translates to CAISGSGATYEQYF.

This clone was picked up a small number of times. The chain recombines TRBV7-6 with TRBJ2-3; 8 bases line up with TRBD2. The CDR3 sequence is 16 residues long. The V segment lost 2 bases and the J segment 5 bases; nucleotides outside the gene matches: 9. CDR1 and CDR2 (germline): SGHVS, FNYEAQ. CDR3 sequence: CASSLKREGGGDTQYF. The CDR3 DNA reads as TGTGCCAGCAGCTTAAAACGGGAGGGCGGGGGAGATACGCAGTATTTT.

The rearrangement joins TRBV9 to TRBJ2-1; 10 positions match TRBD2. The germline CDR1 and CDR2 sequences are SGDLS and YYNGEE. J lost 4 bases, V lost 4 bases, and 8 bases had no gene match. The CDR3 consists of 16 residues. Written as DNA, the CDR3 is TGTGCCAGCAGCCCTTCCCTAGCGGGGGATTACAATGAGCAGTTCTTC. Encoded protein: CASSPSLAGDYNEQFF.

This chain connects TRBV5-6 to TRBJ1-5; 10 nucleotides align to TRBD1. This CDR3 has 15 residues. V dropped 4 bases and J dropped 4; count of bases not matched to a gene: 5. Germline values: CDR1 SGHDT, CDR2 YYEEEE. CDR3: CASSLGTGVNQPQHF. The CDR3 DNA follows: TGTGCCAGCAGCCTCGGGACAGGGGTAAATCAGCCCCAGCATTTT. Looking up the rest from reference TRBV5-6 and TRBJ1-5 gives the full variable domain: DAGVTQSPTHLIKTRGQQVTLRCSPKSGHDTVSWYQQALGQGPQFIFQYYEEEERQRGNFPDRFSGHQFPNYSSELNVNALLLGDSALYLCASSLGTGVNQPQHFGDGTRLSIL.

The rearrangement links TRBV27 to TRBJ2-7, with TRBD2 matching over 8 bases. With 8 bases clipped from V and 5 bases from J, the junction kept 17 bases outside the gene matches. CDR3 length equals 16 residues. Germline loops: CDR1 MNHEY, CDR2 SMNVEV (reference sequence). CDR3 DNA sequence: TGTGCCAGCCAGGGTCTACCGGGAGGGCCGAGCCACGAGCAGTACTTC. It is translated as CASQGLPGGPSHEQYF.

V is TRBV27 and J is TRBJ2-3; no firm D call. Trimming removed 0 bases at V and 2 bases at J, with 9 bases between. The CDR3 runs 15 residues. The germline CDR1 and CDR2 sequences are MNHEY and SMNVEV (reference sequence). The CDR3 protein is CASSLSESLTDTQYF. CDR3 nucleotide sequence: TGTGCCAGCAGTTTATCGGAGTCCCTCACAGATACGCAGTATTTT.

This clone was seen only once. The same CDR3 also results from other DNA sequences found in this sample. This chain joins TRBV6-5 and TRBJ2-1; D is unresolved. The CDR3 length is 14 residues. Germline loops: CDR1 MNHEY, CDR2 SVGAGI. V lost 7 bases and J lost 5, with 15 bases in between. As DNA, the CDR3 is TGTGCCAGCACAACCAACTCCCCTAACAATGAGCAGTTCTTC. Its protein is CASTTNSPNNEQFF.

The genes are TRBV7-9 and TRBJ2-1; 9 bases align to TRBD1. The CDR3 runs to 13 residues. Germline V CDR1 and CDR2: SEHNR, FQNEAQ (reference sequence). V lost 8 bases, J lost 6 bases, and 5 bases stayed unmatched. The CDR3 loop reads CASSPGQGNEQFF. For the CDR3, the DNA is TGTGCCAGCTCCCCGGGACAGGGCAATGAGCAGTTCTTC. Based on the CDR3 plus reference TRBV7-9 and TRBJ2-1, the full variable domain is DTGVSQNPRHKITKRGQNVTFRCDPISEHNRLYWYRQTLGQGPEFLTYFQNEAQLEKSRLLSDRFSAERPKGSFSTLEIQRTEQGDSAMYLCASSPGQGNEQFFGPGTRLTVL.

This sequence joins TRBV7-9 and TRBJ2-1; 7 positions agree with TRBD2. The CDR3 is 15 residues long. With 1 base clipped from V and 5 bases from J, the junction kept 5 bases outside the gene matches. CDR1 and CDR2 (germline): SEHNR, FQNEAQ (reference sequence). Here the CDR3 DNA reads TGTGCCAGCAGCTTAGGCGGGACTATTAACAATGAGCAGTTCTTC. Translation gives CASSLGGTINNEQFF.

The J gene is TRBJ2-6, the V gene TRBV15, with D perhaps matching TRBD2 (5 bases). Trimming removed 0 bases at V and 4 bases at J, with 10 bases between. Germline V gene data show CDR1 as LNHNV and CDR2 as YYDKDF (reference sequence). This CDR3 is built from 16 residues. The CDR3 loop reads CATSRDKGAGANVLTF. The CDR3 region has the DNA TGTGCCACCAGCAGAGACAAGGGAGCGGGGGCCAACGTCCTGACTTTC.